Presented here are 11 T cell receptor beta chains from one specimen sequenced in a study of a mutant IDH1 vaccine in newly diagnosed glioma. TCRdb keeps only in-frame clones here, not all; method: immunoSEQ multiplex PCR. The repertoire holds tens of thousands of clones, with 80% to 90% as singletons. These receptors are not linked to any known antigen. Time point noted: week 47, end of study. Mutant IDH1 20-mer peptide, at 300 ug, made up each vaccine dose, with topical imiquimod. The sequencing used PBMCs, collected from a glioma patient whose treatment included an IDH1 peptide vaccine. All receptors come from a woman aged 30 to 39 with glioma.

V gene TRBV15 combines with J gene TRBJ2-2, with 9 nucleotides matching TRBD1. The CDR3 totals 17 residues. Losses at the gene ends were 0 bases for V and 4 bases for J; bases not matched to a gene: 6. CDR1 and CDR2 (germline): LNHNV, YYDKDF (reference sequence). CDR3 region: CATSRDRGTGLTGELFF. The CDR3 coding sequence is TGTGCCACCAGCAGAGATCGCGGGACAGGGCTCACCGGGGAGCTGTTTTTT.

A few counts support this clone. The junction and the germline gene differ at one end; a read error may be behind it. The rearrangement uses TRBV6-1 and TRBJ2-1; D gene uncertain. Germline CDR1 MNHNS, CDR2 SASEGT. CDR3 size: 14 residues. The CDR3 DNA reads TGTGCCAGCAGGGAAGCTAGTATTCACAATGAGCAGTTCTTC. Protein product: CASREASIHNEQFF.

V is TRBV2 and J is TRBJ2-1; D possibly corresponds to TRBD1 (5 bases). This CDR3 has 14 residues. Germline values: CDR1 SNHLY, CDR2 FYNNEI. The ends were cut back, 6 bases at V and 7 bases at J, with 16 bases in the middle. Here the CDR3 reads CASSLDTAKNEQFF. The CDR3 DNA is TGTGCCAGCAGCTTGGACACCGCGAAGAATGAGCAGTTCTTC.

The chain employs TRBV19 and TRBJ1-5; D remains ambiguous. Germline V gene lookup returns CDR1 LNHDA and CDR2 SQIVND (reference sequence). The CDR3 length is 17 residues. V gave up 6 bases and J gave up 3 bases, with 21 bases separating them. The CDR3 protein is CASRGPDLVRANQPQHF. The DNA of the CDR3 is TGTGCCAGTAGGGGTCCAGATTTAGTGAGGGCCAATCAGCCCCAGCATTTT.

The CDR3 loop reads CATWGGDFNQPQHF. CDR3 sequence (DNA): TGTGCCACGTGGGGGGGGGACTTCAATCAGCCCCAGCATTTT. This chain uses TRBV15 with TRBJ1-5; the D gene is possibly TRBD1 (5 bases). Trimming cost V 9 bases and J 3 bases, with 15 bases left between them. The V gene's germline CDR1 is LNHNV and CDR2 YYDKDF (reference sequence). CDR3 size: 14 residues.

The J gene is TRBJ1-2, the V gene TRBV5-1, with 7 bases lining up with TRBD1. The trim removed 4 bases at V and 4 bases at J, leaving 10 bases unmatched. The length of the CDR3 is 15 residues. Germline V gives CDR1 SGHRS, CDR2 YFSETQ. In DNA, the CDR3 is TGCGCCAGCAGCGCCGAACAAGGGGGCGGCTATGGCTACACCTTC. It translates to CASSAEQGGGYGYTF.

This rearrangement joins TRBV6-6 to TRBJ1-2; D remains unclear. CDR3 length equals 12 residues. CDR1 is MNHNY, CDR2 SVGAGI, per germline (reference sequence). The germline V and J ends were trimmed by 10 bases and 0 bases, with 9 bases remaining between them. As DNA, the CDR3 is TGTGCCACGAAGAGGGCTAACTATGGCTACACCTTC. Amino acids: CATKRANYGYTF.

The chain has TRBV29-1 and TRBJ2-1; D possibly corresponds to TRBD1 (5 bases). V was pared by 4 bases and J by 9 bases, with 10 bases between. The CDR3 covers 11 residues. Germline V gives CDR1 SQVTM, CDR2 ANQGSEA. CDR3 nucleotides: TGCAGCGTTGGAGCAGGGCGTGAGCAGTTCTTC. Translation gives CSVGAGREQFF.

This clone was seen a single time. A read error may account for a junction end that differs from germline. The V call is TRBV29-1, the J call TRBJ1-2; TRBD1 matches at 8 bases. The germline gives CDR1 SQVTM, CDR2 ANQGSEA. The CDR3 is 11 residues long. The CDR3 here is CSAGGYYGYTF. The CDR3 bases are TGCAGTGCAGGGGGCTACTACGGCTACACCTTC.

The chain uses TRBV6-4 and TRBJ2-3; D gene uncertain. The germline CDR1 and CDR2 sequences are MRHNA and SNTAGT. This CDR3 has 13 residues. Trimming stripped 0 bases from V and 2 bases from J, with 3 bases between. CDR3 protein: CASSDSPTDTQYF. CDR3 nucleotide sequence: TGTGCCAGCAGTGACTCTCCCACAGATACGCAGTATTTT.

The chain combines TRBV7-9 with TRBJ1-1; the D gene is possibly TRBD1 (5 bases). There are 15 residues in the CDR3. The germline V gene encodes CDR1 SEHNR and CDR2 FQNEAQ (reference sequence). V lost 1 base to trimming and J lost 1 base, with 10 bases between them. The DNA of the CDR3 is TGTGCCAGCAGCTTAGGTGGGGCCCCGAACACTGAAGCTTTCTTT. Translated, it gives CASSLGGAPNTEAFF.